The 5 T cell receptor beta chains below were found in one sample sequenced in a study of CD4 T cells in relation to SARS-CoV-2 and coronaviruses. These TCRs' antigens remain unknown. Repertoires were generated with immunoSEQ multiplex PCR, while TCRdb's copy carries only in-frame clones and drops some. The repertoire holds roughly 18,000 clones, with roughly 80% as singletons. The unexposed donors gave CD4+ T cells in about 2010-2019, prior to COVID-19. CD4+ T cells were isolated from the cells after about 11 days of culture. Sequenced material: CD4+ T cells from PBMCs, cultured in vitro. These receptors came from a human donor in good health.

This clone was observed a handful of times. The V call is TRBV5-4, the J call TRBJ2-2; 7 nucleotides match TRBD1. The CDR3 totals 14 residues. After removal of 4 bases from V and 6 bases from J, the junction contained 6 bases not matched to a gene. The germline V gene has CDR1 SGHNT and CDR2 YYREEE (reference sequence). The CDR3: CASSPTGRSGELFF. CDR3 nucleotides: TGTGCCAGCAGCCCGACAGGGCGATCCGGGGAGCTGTTTTTT.

V is TRBV2 and J is TRBJ2-3; 7 positions agree with TRBD2. CDR1 is SNHLY, CDR2 FYNNEI, per germline. The ends lost 6 bases at V and 1 base at J; junction bases unmatched: 10. This CDR3 has 16 residues. The CDR3 nucleotides read TGTGCCAGCAGGGGAGGGACCCACCAGGGCACAGATACGCAGTATTTT. Translated, it gives CASRGGTHQGTDTQYF.

The chain uses TRBV3-1 (or the pseudogene TRBV3-2) and TRBJ2-2; 9 bases are shared with TRBD2. V was pared by 2 bases and J by 7 bases, with 8 bases of the junction left unmatched. The length of the CDR3 is 16 residues. Germline CDR1 and CDR2: LGHDT and YNNKEL (reference sequence). CDR3: CASSQLAGFLGGELFF. The CDR3 region has the DNA TGTGCCAGCAGCCAACTAGCGGGATTTCTTGGCGGGGAGCTGTTTTTT.

The genes are TRBV2 and TRBJ2-6; D unclear. Germline CDR1 reads SNHLY; CDR2 reads FYNNEI. Trimming stripped 7 bases from V and 0 bases from J, with 10 bases between. The CDR3 covers 15 residues. CDR3 sequence (DNA): TGTGCCAGCAATGCGGACCTCTCTGGGGCCAACGTCCTGACTTTC. Translation gives CASNADLSGANVLTF.

The chain recombines TRBV6-5 with TRBJ1-2, with 7 bases lining up with TRBD1. V was clipped by 0 bases and J by 2 bases; unmatched bases: 0. The germline V gene encodes CDR1 MNHEY and CDR2 SVGAGI. This CDR3 has 14 amino acids. CDR3 sequence: CASSYSTGNYGYTF. In nucleotides, the CDR3 is TGTGCCAGCAGTTACTCGACAGGGAACTATGGCTACACCTTC.